Sequencing of this T cell receptor beta chain was carried out in a study of T cell repertoires in cytomegalovirus infection. In the study overall: Signatures in public TCR beta sequences pointed to both CMV infection and matching HLA type.

One entry per CDR3 protein, called by TCRdb with MiXCR from the reads. The data show some 220,000 distinct CDR3 sequences, with about 5.9% seen just once and under 7% held by the top ten. This clonotype showed up just a few times. Its antigen is not known. Regarding the study as a whole: Adding up the frequency of public TCR beta families identified people who carried CMV plus the relevant HLA. Dominating the ex vivo response were TCR beta clonotypes that were CMV-specific and HLA-C-restricted.

This CDR3 contains 12 residues. CDR1 DFQATT and CDR2 SNEGSKA come from the germline V gene (reference sequence). Trimming took off 3 bases at V and 4 bases at J, with 9 bases between the two ends. Sequencing used PBMCs. The chain links TRBV20-1 to TRBJ2-5; either TRBD1 or TRBD2 may supply D (5 bases each). This TCR was recovered from a human donor in good health (CMV status not recorded). Some clones in this sample may be carry-over from other donors' samples. The CDR3 bases are TGCAGTGCTAGTTCAGGGAGAGAGACCCAGTACTTC. This gives the protein CSASSGRETQYF.